This T cell receptor (beta chain) originates from a study of OX40 agonist ivuxolimab in advanced cancers. For this clone: Other nucleotide sequences in the sample specify the same CDR3.

Germline loops: CDR1 KGHSH, CDR2 LQKENI. The V end lost 3 bases, the J end lost 4 bases, and 4 bases lay between the germline ends. The CDR3 is 12 amino acids. The assay was immunoSEQ multiplex PCR, and TCRdb's table has in-frame clones only and misses some. This table holds 60,000 to 65,000 clones, approximately 78% found once. The rearrangement uses TRBV18 and TRBJ2-1; no reliable D call. Here the sequenced sample was CD4+ or CD8+ T cells sorted from blood, taken in a trial of the OX40 agonist ivuxolimab. The TCR sequence derives from an adult with an advanced solid tumor such as melanoma, head and neck, liver or kidney cancer. The CDR3 bases are TGTGCCAGCTCACCCACATACAATGAGCAGTTCTTC. Translated, it gives CASSPTYNEQFF.